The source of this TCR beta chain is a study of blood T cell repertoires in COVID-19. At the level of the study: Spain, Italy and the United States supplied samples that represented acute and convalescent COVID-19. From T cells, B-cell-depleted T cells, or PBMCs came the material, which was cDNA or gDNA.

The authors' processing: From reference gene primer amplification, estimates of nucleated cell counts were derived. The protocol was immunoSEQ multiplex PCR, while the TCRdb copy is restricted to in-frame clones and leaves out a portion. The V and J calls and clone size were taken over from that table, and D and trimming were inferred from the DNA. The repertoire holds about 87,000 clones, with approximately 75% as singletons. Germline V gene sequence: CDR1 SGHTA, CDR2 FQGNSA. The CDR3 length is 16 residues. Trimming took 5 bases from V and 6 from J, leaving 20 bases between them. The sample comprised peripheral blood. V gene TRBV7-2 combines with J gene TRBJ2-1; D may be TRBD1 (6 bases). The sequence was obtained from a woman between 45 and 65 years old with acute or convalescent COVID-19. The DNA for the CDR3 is TGTGCCAGCAGCCGCTCTCAGGGGATCTCGGGCAATGAGCAGTTCTTC. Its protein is CASSRSQGISGNEQFF.